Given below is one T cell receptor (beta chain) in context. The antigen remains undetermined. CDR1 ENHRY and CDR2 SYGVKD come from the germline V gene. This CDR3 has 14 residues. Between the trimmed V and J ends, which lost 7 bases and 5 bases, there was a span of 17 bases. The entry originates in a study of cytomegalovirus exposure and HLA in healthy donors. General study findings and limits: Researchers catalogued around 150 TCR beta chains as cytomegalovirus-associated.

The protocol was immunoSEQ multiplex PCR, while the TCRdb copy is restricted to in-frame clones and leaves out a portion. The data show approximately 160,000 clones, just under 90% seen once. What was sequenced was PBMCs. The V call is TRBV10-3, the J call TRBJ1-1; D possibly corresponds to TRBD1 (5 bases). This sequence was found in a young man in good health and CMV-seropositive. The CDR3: CAITLTDSGTEAFF. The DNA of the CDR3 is TGTGCCATCACCCTGACAGATTCGGGTACTGAAGCTTTCTTT.